This T cell receptor (beta chain) originates from a study of T cell clusters in autoimmune cytopenias. Study-wide points: Comparing secondary cytopenia with chronic lymphocytic leukemia showed no cluster-lack signature, apparently masked by lymphoma repertoire.

This CDR3 has 15 amino acids. Germline V gene data show CDR1 as MRHNA and CDR2 as SNTAGT. By frequency, this clonotype is medium-sized (0.01 to 0.1%). Its antigen is not identified. TRB was amplified by touch-down multiplex PCR, primer pools A and B combined. TCRdb re-analyzed the multiplex PCR reads; it lists each CDR3 protein once, without DNA. This repertoire includes about 2,900 distinct CDR3 sequences. Each sample's input was approximately 270 ng genomic DNA, some 38,000 genome equivalents. These data also featured in a second study, about T cell repertoires in aging, cancer and after chemotherapy.

The receptor was isolated from a human donor in good health. Input material: peripheral blood. The chain carries TRBV6-4 and TRBJ1-1; TCRdb reports TRBD1, a call that lacks DNA to check it against. The CDR3 region is CASSDSGTGRTEAFF.